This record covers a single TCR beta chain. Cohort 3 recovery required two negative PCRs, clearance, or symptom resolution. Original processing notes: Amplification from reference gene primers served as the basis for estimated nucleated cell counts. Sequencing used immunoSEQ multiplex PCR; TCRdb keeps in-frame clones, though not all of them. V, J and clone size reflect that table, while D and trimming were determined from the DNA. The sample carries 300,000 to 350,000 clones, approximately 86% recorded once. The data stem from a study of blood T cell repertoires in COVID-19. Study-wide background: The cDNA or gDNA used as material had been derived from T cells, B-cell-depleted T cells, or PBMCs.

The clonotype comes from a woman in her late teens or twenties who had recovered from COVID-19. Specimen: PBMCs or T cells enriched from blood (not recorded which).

CDR3 sequence reads: CASRGWTGPRDEQYF. Written as DNA, the CDR3 is TGTGCCAGCAGAGGTTGGACAGGGCCTAGGGACGAGCAGTACTTC. This chain joins TRBV6-5 and TRBJ2-7; 8 bases are a match to TRBD1. The CDR3 is 15 amino acids. Losses at the gene ends were 6 bases for V and 5 bases for J; bases not matched to a gene: 12. CDR1 is MNHEY, CDR2 SVGAGI, per germline.